Following are 28 T cell receptor beta chains from one sample sequenced in a study of cytomegalovirus exposure and HLA in healthy donors. PCR employed 60 Vbeta and 13 Jbeta primers. Method: immunoSEQ multiplex PCR; TCRdb's copy keeps in-frame clones and lacks some. The sample contains about 52,000 clones, roughly 73% of which appear only once. Sequenced sample: PBMCs. Receptors originate from a man aged 18 to 30 in good health and CMV-seronegative.

The chain is built from TRBV13 and TRBJ2-7, with D possibly TRBD1 on 6 matching bases. The CDR3 is 14 amino acids. Germline loops: CDR1 PRHDT, CDR2 FYEKMQ (reference sequence). The V gene lost 5 bases and the J gene lost 2 bases, with 13 bases spanning the gap. The CDR3 protein is CASSQPWGPYEQYF. As DNA, the CDR3 is TGTGCCAGCAGCCAACCATGGGGGCCCTACGAGCAGTACTTC.

The chain couples TRBV6-1 to TRBJ2-7; TRBD1 aligns across 7 bases. The CDR3 is 15 amino acids. The germline V gene has CDR1 MNHNS and CDR2 SASEGT. The V and J ends lost 2 bases and 3 bases, in that order; junction bases with no gene match: 7. The CDR3 sequence is CASSEYGTEFYEQYF. In nucleotides, the CDR3 is TGTGCCAGCAGTGAATATGGGACAGAATTCTACGAGCAGTACTTC.

The chain employs TRBV28 and TRBJ1-1; D gene uncertain. The V and J ends lost 3 bases and 5 bases respectively, with 16 bases between them. Germline lookup yields CDR1 MDHEN and CDR2 SYDVKM. The CDR3 length is 15 residues. The CDR3 spells CASSFRRTPGTEAFF. The DNA of the CDR3 is TGTGCCAGCAGTTTTCGGCGGACCCCGGGGACTGAAGCTTTCTTT.

J is TRBJ1-1 and V is TRBV7-2; D possibly corresponds to TRBD1 (5 bases). Trimming took 3 bases from V and 3 from J, leaving 8 bases between them. The germline gives CDR1 SGHTA, CDR2 FQGNSA. The CDR3 consists of 13 residues. The CDR3: CASSFSGDTEAFF. DNA for the CDR3: TGTGCCAGCAGCTTTTCGGGGGACACTGAAGCTTTCTTT.

The rearrangement joins TRBV4-3 to TRBJ2-1, with D possibly matching TRBD2 (5 bases). This CDR3 is built from 17 residues. Trimming stripped 4 bases from V and 2 bases from J, with 18 bases between. Germline assignment: CDR1 LGHNA and CDR2 YSLEER. CDR3: CASSPWTSLTTYNEQFF. CDR3 DNA sequence: TGCGCCAGCAGCCCTTGGACTTCCCTTACGACCTACAATGAGCAGTTCTTC.

This clone was recorded a few times. One end of the junction does not line up with germline, which may come from a read error. The genes are TRBV6-1 and TRBJ2-1; 11 positions agree with TRBD2. The CDR3 spans 16 residues. The germline V gene encodes CDR1 MNHNS and CDR2 SASEGT. The chain's CDR3 is CASREGLAGSYNEQFF. In DNA form, the CDR3 reads TGTGCCAGCAGGGAAGGACTAGCGGGCTCCTACAATGAGCAGTTCTTC.

This clone was seen a single time. The CDR3 protein is CASSLGGKRSSGNTIYF. In nucleotides, the CDR3 is TGTGCCAGCAGTTTAGGGGGGAAGCGTAGCTCTGGAAACACCATATATTTT. The chain is built from TRBV28 and TRBJ1-3, with D maybe TRBD1 (5 bases). The CDR3 has 17 residues. V was pared by 2 bases and J by 0 bases, with 14 bases between. From germline, CDR1 is MDHEN and CDR2 SYDVKM.

This clone has more than one count but fewer than ten. The chain joins TRBV11-3 to TRBJ2-7; 12 positions match TRBD2. CDR1 SGHNT and CDR2 YENEEA come from the germline V gene. With V trimmed by 4 bases and J by 3 bases, 4 bases remained unmatched. CDR3 length: 15 residues. CDR3 coding DNA: TGTGCCAGCAGCTCAGGACTAGCGGGGATCTACGAGCAGTACTTC. Its translation: CASSSGLAGIYEQYF. The whole variable domain, remainder taken from reference TRBV11-3 and TRBJ2-7, is EAGVVQSPRYKIIEKKQPVAFWCNPISGHNTLYWYLQNLGQGPELLIRYENEEAVDDSQLPKDRFSAERLKGVDSTLKIQPAELGDSAVYLCASSSGLAGIYEQYFGPGTRLTVT.

The J gene is TRBJ2-1, the V gene TRBV7-3, with D maybe TRBD1 (6 bases). The CDR3 length is 13 residues. Germline CDR1 reads SGHTA; CDR2 reads FQGTGA. The V end lost 8 bases, the J end lost 10 bases, and 18 bases lay between the germline ends. Here the CDR3 DNA reads TGTGCCAGCTCACTTTACAGGGAAGAAGAGCAGTTCTTC. Translating gives CASSLYREEEQFF.

V usage is TRBV11-2 and J usage is TRBJ1-5; no firm D call. There are 15 residues in the CDR3. Trimming took off 1 base at V and 2 bases at J, with 9 bases between the two ends. Germline CDR1 SGHAT, CDR2 FQNNGV. The CDR3 spells CASSLVGGGNQPQHF. As DNA, the CDR3 is TGTGCCAGCAGCTTAGTGGGAGGCGGCAATCAGCCCCAGCATTTT.

This chain uses TRBV20-1 with TRBJ1-5; D gene ambiguous. CDR3 size: 9 residues. V lost 7 bases and J lost 7, with 5 bases in between. Germline lookup yields CDR1 DFQATT and CDR2 SNEGSKA (reference sequence). CDR3 DNA: TGCAGTGTTGGCCAGCCCCAGCATTTT. This sequence encodes CSVGQPQHF.

The chain joins TRBV6-5 to TRBJ2-3, with 8 bases identical to TRBD2. The CDR3 totals 15 residues. The junction had 7 bases not matched to a gene; V was cut back by 4 bases and J by 4 bases. Germline loops: CDR1 MNHEY, CDR2 SVGAGI. CDR3 residues: CASSSPEAGADTQYF. CDR3 nucleotides: TGTGCCAGCAGTTCCCCGGAAGCGGGAGCAGATACGCAGTATTTT.

J is TRBJ2-7 and V is TRBV30, with D possibly matching TRBD2 (6 bases). V lost 3 bases, J lost 2 bases, and 17 bases lay in between. The CDR3 has 15 amino acids. Germline CDR1 and CDR2: GTSNPN and SVGIG (reference sequence). The CDR3 here is CAWSAGQGDPYEQYF. DNA for the CDR3: TGTGCCTGGAGCGCGGGGCAGGGCGACCCCTACGAGCAGTACTTC.

On this clone: A read error may account for a junction end that differs from germline. The gene calls are TRBV20-1 and TRBJ1-1, with D hard to call. Germline values: CDR1 DFQATT, CDR2 SNEGSKA (reference sequence). There are 11 residues in the CDR3. The CDR3 bases are TGCAGTGTTAGAGTAGACACTGAAGCTTTCTTT. Translated: CSVRVDTEAFF.

This sequence joins TRBV7-2 and TRBJ1-1; D unresolved. CDR1 and CDR2 from the germline V gene are SGHTA and FQGNSA. The CDR3 has 13 residues. Trimming cost V 4 bases and J 5 bases, with 11 bases left between them. The CDR3 DNA sequence: TGTGCCAGCAGCTATGTAGGAGCAACTGAAGCTTTCTTT. This sequence encodes CASSYVGATEAFF.

The V and J genes are TRBV19 and TRBJ2-3, with TRBD1 matching 8 bases. The length of the CDR3 is 15 residues. V shed 7 bases, J shed 5 bases, and the junction held 11 bases outside the gene matches. Germline V gives CDR1 LNHDA, CDR2 SQIVND (reference sequence). CDR3 nucleotide sequence: TGTGCCAGTACCTTGAGGCAGGGGGCCCGAGATACGCAGTATTTT. This gives the protein CASTLRQGARDTQYF.

This sequence joins TRBV14 and TRBJ2-3; 9 bases line up with TRBD2. CDR1 is SGHDN, CDR2 FVKESK, per germline. CDR3 length: 15 residues. The V segment lost 1 base and the J segment 6 bases; nucleotides outside the gene matches: 5. CDR3 nucleotide sequence: TGTGCCAGCAGCCAAGGTTACAGCGGGAGGGATACGCAGTATTTT. Protein sequence: CASSQGYSGRDTQYF.

This clone was counted a few times. DNA of the CDR3: TGTGCCAGTAGACCGCAGGGTGCAGATACGCAGTATTTT. It translates to CASRPQGADTQYF. The chain links TRBV19 to TRBJ2-3, with D perhaps matching TRBD1 (5 bases). The CDR3 totals 13 residues. With 6 bases removed from V and 4 bases from J, the gap between germline ends came to 11 bases. From germline, CDR1 is LNHDA and CDR2 SQIVND (reference sequence).

The chain combines TRBV28 with TRBJ2-5; D might be TRBD2 (6 bases). The CDR3 runs 14 residues. V was trimmed by 2 bases and J by 9 bases, leaving 16 bases between them. Per germline, CDR1 MDHEN and CDR2 SYDVKM. The CDR3 DNA reads TGTGCCAGCAGTTTAGCGGAGGGCAGGGCGGCCCAGTACTTC. Protein: CASSLAEGRAAQYF.

J is TRBJ1-2 and V is TRBV28, with D unresolved. CDR3 length equals 12 residues. Trimming removed 4 bases from V and 8 bases from J, with 11 bases in between. CDR1 is MDHEN, CDR2 SYDVKM, per germline. The CDR3 region is CASSSLLRGYTF. The CDR3 coding sequence is TGTGCCAGCAGTTCTTTACTTCGAGGCTACACCTTC.

The chain couples TRBV6-5 to TRBJ1-2; maybe TRBD1 (5 bases). Germline V lookup: CDR1 MNHEY, CDR2 SVGAGI. CDR3 length: 16 amino acids. Trimming took off 2 bases at V and 3 bases at J, with 16 bases between the two ends. CDR3 sequence (DNA): TGTGCCAGCAGTTACACCTTCGCAGGGTCTTACTATGGCTACACCTTC. This encodes CASSYTFAGSYYGYTF.

V usage is TRBV27 and J usage is TRBJ2-5; TRBD2 agrees at 9 bases. The CDR3 sequence is 14 residues long. Unmatched junction bases numbered 5, after V lost 5 bases and J lost 4 bases. Per germline, CDR1 MNHEY and CDR2 SMNVEV (reference sequence). CDR3 loop: CASSVSAGGETQYF. The CDR3 DNA is TGTGCCAGCAGTGTCTCAGCGGGAGGAGAGACCCAGTACTTC.

The table lists this clone with a few counts. The J gene is TRBJ2-2, the V gene TRBV28; no clear D gene. Germline assignment: CDR1 MDHEN and CDR2 SYDVKM. The CDR3 covers 16 residues. V gave up 6 bases and J gave up 4 bases, with 18 bases separating them. The CDR3 sequence is CASSPTEERSTGELFF. CDR3 in DNA: TGTGCCAGCAGCCCTACCGAAGAGCGTAGCACCGGGGAGCTGTTTTTT.

The DNA for the CDR3 is TGTGCCACCCATAGGCTGTCAGGGGATGATCAGCCCCAGCATTTT. Translating gives CATHRLSGDDQPQHF. This chain uses TRBV28 with TRBJ1-5, with D possibly TRBD1 on 6 matching bases. Germline CDR1 MDHEN, CDR2 SYDVKM. This CDR3 region has 15 residues. Trimming cost V 10 bases and J 5 bases, with 21 bases left between them.

The chain joins TRBV7-8 to TRBJ2-5; tentatively, D is TRBD1 (6 bases). V was trimmed by 0 bases and J by 5 bases, leaving 16 bases between them. Germline V gene data show CDR1 as SGHVS and CDR2 as FQNEAQ. The CDR3 is made up of 16 amino acids. The DNA of the CDR3 is TGTGCCAGCAGCTTAGCGTTAACAGGGCGGGCCGAGACCCAGTACTTC. Translated, it gives CASSLALTGRAETQYF.

The chain carries TRBV10-2 and TRBJ2-7; 7 bases agree with TRBD1. The CDR3 consists of 16 residues. Germline-derived CDR1 and CDR2 are WSHSY and SAAADI. V trimming: 3 bases; J trimming: 3 bases; junction bases outside the gene matches: 11. For the CDR3, the DNA is TGCGCCAGCAGTGACCTGGTTAGGACAGGATACTACGAGCAGTACTTC. It specifies CASSDLVRTGYYEQYF.

The CDR3 region has the DNA TGTGCCAGCAGCGCCTTCCCACAGGGGGGTATCAATGAGCAGTTCTTC. Translation: CASSAFPQGGINEQFF. This chain uses TRBV6-4 with TRBJ2-1, with 8 bases aligning to TRBD1. Germline assignment: CDR1 MRHNA and CDR2 SNTAGT. J was trimmed by 6 bases and V by 6 bases; bases with no gene match: 13. This CDR3 comprises 16 residues.

The gene calls are TRBV4-2 and TRBJ1-5, with 8 bases aligning to TRBD1. The germline CDR1 and CDR2 sequences are LGHNA and YNFKEQ. This CDR3 comprises 15 residues. V gave up 0 bases and J gave up 6 bases; unmatched junction bases: 4. Written as DNA, the CDR3 is TGTGCCAGCAGCCAAGAATGGACAGGGTCTCAGCCCCAGCATTTT. As protein: CASSQEWTGSQPQHF.